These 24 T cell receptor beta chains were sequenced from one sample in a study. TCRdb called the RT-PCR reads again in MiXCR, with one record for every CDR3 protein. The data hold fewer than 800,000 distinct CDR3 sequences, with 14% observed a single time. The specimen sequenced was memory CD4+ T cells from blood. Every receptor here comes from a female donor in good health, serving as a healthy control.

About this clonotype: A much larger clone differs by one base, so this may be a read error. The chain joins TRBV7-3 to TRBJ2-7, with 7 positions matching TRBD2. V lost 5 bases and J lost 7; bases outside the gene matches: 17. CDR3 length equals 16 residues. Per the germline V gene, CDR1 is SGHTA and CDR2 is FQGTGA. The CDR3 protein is CASSLGGTGSYNEQYF. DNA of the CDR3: TGTGCCAGCAGCCTGGGAGGGACTGGCTCCTACAATGAGCAGTACTTC.

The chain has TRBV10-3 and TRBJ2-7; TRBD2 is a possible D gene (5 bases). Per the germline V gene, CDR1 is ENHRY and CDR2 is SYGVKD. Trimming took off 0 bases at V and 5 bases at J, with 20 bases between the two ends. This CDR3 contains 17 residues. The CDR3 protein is CAISESMKGVVGNEQYF. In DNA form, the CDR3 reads TGTGCCATCAGTGAGTCCATGAAGGGAGTTGTTGGGAACGAGCAGTACTTC.

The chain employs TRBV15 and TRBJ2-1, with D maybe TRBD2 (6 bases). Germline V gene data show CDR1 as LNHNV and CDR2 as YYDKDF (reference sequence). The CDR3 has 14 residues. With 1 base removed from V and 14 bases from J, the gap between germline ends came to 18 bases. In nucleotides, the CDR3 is TGTGCCACCAGCAGAGGGTGGGGCGGGATTGGGAAGTTCTTC. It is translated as CATSRGWGGIGKFF.

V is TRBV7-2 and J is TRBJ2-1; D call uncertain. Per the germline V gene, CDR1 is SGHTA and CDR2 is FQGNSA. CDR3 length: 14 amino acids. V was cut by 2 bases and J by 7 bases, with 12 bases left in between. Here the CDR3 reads CASSLTSRMNEQFF. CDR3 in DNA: TGTGCCAGCAGCTTAACCAGCCGGATGAATGAGCAGTTCTTC. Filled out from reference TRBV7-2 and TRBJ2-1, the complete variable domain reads GAGVSQSPSNKVTEKGKDVELRCDPISGHTALYWYRQSLGQGLEFLIYFQGNSAPDKSGLPSDRFSAERTGGSVSTLTIQRTQQEDSAVYLCASSLTSRMNEQFFGPGTRLTVL.

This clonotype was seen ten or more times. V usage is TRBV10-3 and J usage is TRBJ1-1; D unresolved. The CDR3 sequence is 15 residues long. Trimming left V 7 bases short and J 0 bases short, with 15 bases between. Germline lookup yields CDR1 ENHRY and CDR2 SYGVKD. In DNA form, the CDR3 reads TGTGCCATCAACCTCCTCCAGACCTTGAACACTGAAGCTTTCTTT. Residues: CAINLLQTLNTEAFF.

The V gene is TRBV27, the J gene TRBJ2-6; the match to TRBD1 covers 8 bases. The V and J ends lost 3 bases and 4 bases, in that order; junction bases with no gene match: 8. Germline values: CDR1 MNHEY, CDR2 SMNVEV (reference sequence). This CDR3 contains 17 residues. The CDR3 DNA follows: TGTGCCAGCAGTTTGATCCAGGGGGCTATGGGGGCCAACGTCCTGACTTTC. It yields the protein CASSLIQGAMGANVLTF.

CDR3 nucleotides: TGTGCCAGCACCGTCGGTGGGGGCAATCAGCCCCAGCATTTT. Translation: CASTVGGGNQPQHF. This rearrangement joins TRBV28 to TRBJ1-5; no definite D call. The CDR3 runs 14 residues. The germline V gene has CDR1 MDHEN and CDR2 SYDVKM. Trimming cost V 7 bases and J 2 bases, with 12 bases left between them.

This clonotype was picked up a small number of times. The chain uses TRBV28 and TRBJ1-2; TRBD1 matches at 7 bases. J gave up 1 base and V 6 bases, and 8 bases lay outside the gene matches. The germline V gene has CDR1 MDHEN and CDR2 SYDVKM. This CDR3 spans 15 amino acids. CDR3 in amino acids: CASRRQGLSNYGYTF. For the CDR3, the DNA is TGTGCCAGCAGAAGACAGGGTTTAAGTAACTATGGCTACACCTTC.

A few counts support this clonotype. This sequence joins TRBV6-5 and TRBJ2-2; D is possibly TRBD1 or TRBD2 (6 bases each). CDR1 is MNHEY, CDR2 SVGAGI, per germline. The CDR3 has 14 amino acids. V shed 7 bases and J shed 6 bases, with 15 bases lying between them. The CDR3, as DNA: TGTGCCAGCATCCAAGGGGGGTCCGCCGGGGAGCTGTTTTTT. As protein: CASIQGGSAGELFF.

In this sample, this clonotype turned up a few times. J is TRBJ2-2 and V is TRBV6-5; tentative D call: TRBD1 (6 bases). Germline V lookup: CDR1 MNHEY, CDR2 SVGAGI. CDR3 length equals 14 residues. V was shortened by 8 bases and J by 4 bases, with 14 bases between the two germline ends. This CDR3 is CASRDKITTGELFF. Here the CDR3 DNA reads TGTGCCAGCCGGGACAAGATTACCACCGGGGAGCTGTTTTTT.

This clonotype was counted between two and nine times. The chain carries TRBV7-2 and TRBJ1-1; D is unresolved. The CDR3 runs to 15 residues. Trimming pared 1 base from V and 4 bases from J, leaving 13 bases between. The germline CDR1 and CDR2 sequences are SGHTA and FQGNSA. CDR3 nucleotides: TGTGCCAGCAGCTTAGATCCCGGGAGGGCCACTGAAGCTTTCTTT. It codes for CASSLDPGRATEAFF.

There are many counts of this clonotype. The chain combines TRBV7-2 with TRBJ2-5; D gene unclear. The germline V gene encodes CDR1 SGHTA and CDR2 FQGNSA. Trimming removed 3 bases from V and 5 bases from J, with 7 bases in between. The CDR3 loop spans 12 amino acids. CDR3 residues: CASSLYTETQYF. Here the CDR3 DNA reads TGTGCCAGCAGCTTGTACACGGAGACCCAGTACTTC.

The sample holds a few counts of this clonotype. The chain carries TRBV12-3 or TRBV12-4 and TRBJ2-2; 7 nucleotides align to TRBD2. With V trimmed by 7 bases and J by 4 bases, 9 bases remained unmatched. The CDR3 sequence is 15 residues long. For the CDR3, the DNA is TGTGCCAGCAATAGAGCGGGGAGCACCACCGGGGAGCTGTTTTTT. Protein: CASNRAGSTTGELFF.

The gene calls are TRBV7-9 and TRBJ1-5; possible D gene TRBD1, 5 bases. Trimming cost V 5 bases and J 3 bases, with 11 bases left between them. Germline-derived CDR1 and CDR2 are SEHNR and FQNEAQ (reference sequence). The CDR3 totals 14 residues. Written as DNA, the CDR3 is TGTGCCAGCAGCACCGGGACCTACAATCAGCCCCAGCATTTT. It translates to CASSTGTYNQPQHF.

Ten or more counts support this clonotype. CDR3 sequence reads: CAIRPGLAGRETQYF. In DNA, the CDR3 is TGTGCCATCCGACCGGGACTAGCGGGAAGAGAGACCCAGTACTTC. The chain couples TRBV6-2 or TRBV6-3 to TRBJ2-5, with TRBD2 identical over 13 bases. This CDR3 contains 15 residues. CDR1 and CDR2 (germline): MNHEY, SVGEGT. Losses at the gene ends were 10 bases for V and 4 bases for J; bases not matched to a gene: 9.

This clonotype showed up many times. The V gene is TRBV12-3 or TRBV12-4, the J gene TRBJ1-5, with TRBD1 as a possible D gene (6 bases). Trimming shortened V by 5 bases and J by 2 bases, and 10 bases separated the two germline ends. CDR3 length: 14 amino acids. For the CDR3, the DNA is TGTGCCAGCAGTCAGGGGTACGGCAATCAGCCCCAGCATTTT. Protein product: CASSQGYGNQPQHF.

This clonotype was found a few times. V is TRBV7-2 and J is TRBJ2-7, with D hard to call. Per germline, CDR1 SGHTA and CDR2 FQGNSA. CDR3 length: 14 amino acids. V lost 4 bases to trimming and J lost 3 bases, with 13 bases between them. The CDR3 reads CASSYQPTDYEQYF. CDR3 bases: TGTGCCAGCAGCTACCAACCGACGGACTACGAGCAGTACTTC. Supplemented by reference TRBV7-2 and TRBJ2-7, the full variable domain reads GAGVSQSPSNKVTEKGKDVELRCDPISGHTALYWYRQSLGQGLEFLIYFQGNSAPDKSGLPSDRFSAERTGGSVSTLTIQRTQQEDSAVYLCASSYQPTDYEQYFGPGTRLTVT.

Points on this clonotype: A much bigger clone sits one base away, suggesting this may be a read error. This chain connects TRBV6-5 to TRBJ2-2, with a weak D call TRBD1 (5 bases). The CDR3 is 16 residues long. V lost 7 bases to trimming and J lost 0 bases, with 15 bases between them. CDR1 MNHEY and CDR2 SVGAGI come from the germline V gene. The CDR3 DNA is TGTGCCAGCACCGCCCAGGGTCTAGCGAACACCGGGGAGCTGTTTTTT. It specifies CASTAQGLANTGELFF.

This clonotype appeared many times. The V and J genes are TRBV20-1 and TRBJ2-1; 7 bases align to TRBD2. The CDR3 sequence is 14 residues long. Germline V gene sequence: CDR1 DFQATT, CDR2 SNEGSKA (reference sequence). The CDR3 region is CSADGTNEVLEQFF. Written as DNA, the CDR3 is TGCAGCGCAGACGGGACTAATGAGGTACTGGAGCAGTTCTTC.

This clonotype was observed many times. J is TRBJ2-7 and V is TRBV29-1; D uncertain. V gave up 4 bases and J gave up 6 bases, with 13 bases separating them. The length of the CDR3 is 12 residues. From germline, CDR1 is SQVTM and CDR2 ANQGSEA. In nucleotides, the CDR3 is TGCAGCGTTGCCGACTTCCCCCCCGAGCAGTACTTC. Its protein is CSVADFPPEQYF.

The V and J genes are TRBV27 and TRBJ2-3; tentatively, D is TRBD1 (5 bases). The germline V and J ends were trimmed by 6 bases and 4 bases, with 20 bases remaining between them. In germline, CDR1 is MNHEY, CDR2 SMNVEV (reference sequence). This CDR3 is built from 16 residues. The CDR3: CASSLQATALSDTQYF. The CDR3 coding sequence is TGTGCCAGCAGCCTACAGGCTACGGCACTCTCAGATACGCAGTATTTT.

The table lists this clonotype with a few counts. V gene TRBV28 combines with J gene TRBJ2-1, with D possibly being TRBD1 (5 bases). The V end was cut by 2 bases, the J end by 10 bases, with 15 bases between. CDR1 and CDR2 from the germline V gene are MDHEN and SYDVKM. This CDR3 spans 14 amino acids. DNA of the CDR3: TGTGCCAGCAGTTTACCCCCCAGGGATCAAGAGCAGTTCTTC. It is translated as CASSLPPRDQEQFF.

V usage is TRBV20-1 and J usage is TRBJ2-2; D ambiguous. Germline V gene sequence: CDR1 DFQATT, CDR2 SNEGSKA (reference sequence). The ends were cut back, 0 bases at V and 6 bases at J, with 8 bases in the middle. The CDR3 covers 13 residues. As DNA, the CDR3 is TGCAGTGCTAGAGATCCCGGACCCGGGGAGCTGTTTTTT. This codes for CSARDPGPGELFF.

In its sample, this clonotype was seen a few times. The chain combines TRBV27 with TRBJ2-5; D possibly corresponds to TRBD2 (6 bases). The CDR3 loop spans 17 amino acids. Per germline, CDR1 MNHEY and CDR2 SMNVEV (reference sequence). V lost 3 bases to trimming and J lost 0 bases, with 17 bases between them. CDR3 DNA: TGTGCCAGCAGTTTGTATCGGGTGGCTAGCGACCAAGAGACCCAGTACTTC. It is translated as CASSLYRVASDQETQYF.